This entry features one T cell receptor (beta chain) sequence. Its antigen is not known. Sample-barcoded 5' priming and a J-beta primer mix drove a second PCR of roughly 7 to 11 cycles. One entry per CDR3 protein results from TCRdb running MiXCR on the 5' RACE reads. The sample holds some 800,000 distinct CDR3 sequences, approximately 48% seen once. The sample belongs to a study of blood T cells in healthy people across ages. General observations from the study: Both higher diversity and more naive CD4+ cells marked long-lived donors when set against aged donors.

V was shortened by 2 bases and J by 3 bases, with 20 bases between the two germline ends. Germline loops: CDR1 MNHEY, CDR2 SVGEGT. This CDR3 contains 17 residues. This clonotype originated in a man between 60 and 75 years old in good health. The chain couples TRBV6-2 or TRBV6-3 to TRBJ2-7; D is undetermined. The specimen was blood. The CDR3 reads CASSYTQWPQSGYEQYF. CDR3 nucleotides: TGTGCCAGCAGTTACACCCAATGGCCCCAGTCGGGCTACGAGCAGTACTTC.